Listed below are T cell receptor beta chains from one sample, sequenced in a study of blood T cells in healthy people across ages. From the 5' RACE reads, TCRdb called clonotypes with MiXCR, one entry per CDR3 protein. The data show 850,000 or so distinct CDR3 sequences, with around 30% seen just once and approximately 15% held by the top ten. Sequenced material: blood. The receptors come from a woman over 75 in good health. Each CDR3 is given with its conserved first and last residue. A D gene is named only where the DNA matches it firmly. The size of a clone is reported for some rows only, either as once, few or many, or as a class for expanded clones.

>TRBV11-2|NA|many|TRBJ1-6
CASSSGVPTSPLHF
TGTGCCAGCAGTTCAGGGGTGCCTACTTCACCCCTCCACTTT
>TRBV27|NA|many|TRBJ2-5
CASSSRGETQYF
TGTGCCAGCAGTAGCAGGGGAGAGACCCAGTACTTC
>TRBV10-3|TRBD1|many|TRBJ1-1
CAISERTGNTEAFF
TGTGCCATCAGTGAGCGGACAGGGAACACTGAAGCTTTCTTT
>TRBV5-5|NA|many|TRBJ1-2
CASSLGPNKAHTF
TGTGCCAGCAGCTTGGGGCCTAATAAGGCTCACACCTTC
>TRBV7-9|NA|many|TRBJ2-1
CASSLQNNEQFF
TGTGCCAGCAGCTTGCAGAACAATGAGCAGTTCTTC
>TRBV7-9|NA|many|TRBJ2-5
CASGTETQYF
TGTGCCAGCGGCACGGAGACCCAGTACTTC
>TRBV7-8|NA|many|TRBJ2-5
CASSLAEGRGQETQYF
TGTGCCAGCAGCTTAGCGGAGGGCAGGGGGCAAGAGACCCAGTACTTC
>TRBV29-1|TRBD1|NA|TRBJ2-7
CSVHGDSPYEQYF
TGCAGCGTGCATGGGGACAGTCCCTACGAGCAGTACTTC
>TRBV7-2|NA|many|TRBJ2-7
CASSLSGAGEQYF
TGTGCCAGCAGCTTATCAGGGGCGGGGGAGCAGTACTTC
>TRBV24-1|TRBD1|many|TRBJ2-5
CATSDPGTGDRETQYF
TGTGCCACCAGTGACCCCGGGACAGGGGATCGAGAGACCCAGTACTTC
>TRBV6-2/TRBV6-3|NA|NA|TRBJ1-2
CASSQNRVSNYGYTF
TGTGCCAGCAGTCAAAACAGGGTTTCTAACTATGGCTACACCTTC
>TRBV7-8|NA|few|TRBJ1-2
CASSPMTESYGYTF
TGTGCCAGCAGCCCAATGACAGAATCCTATGGCTACACCTTC
>TRBV28|TRBD1|NA|TRBJ2-7
CVSKGAGEQYF
TGTGTCAGCAAGGGGGCCGGGGAGCAGTACTTC
>TRBV9|NA|many|TRBJ2-6
CASSGPLGANVLTF
TGTGCCAGCAGCGGCCCCCTTGGGGCCAACGTCCTGACTTTC
>TRBV3-1|NA|NA|TRBJ1-6
CASSPLGHNSPLHF
TGTGCCAGCAGCCCTTTGGGGCATAATTCACCCCTCCACTTT
>TRBV5-4|NA|NA|TRBJ2-5
CASSFPQETLYF
TGTGCCAGCAGCTTCCCACAAGAGACCCTGTACTTC
>TRBV20-1|NA|many|TRBJ1-2
CSARDRIGQGNYGYTF
TGCAGTGCTAGAGATCGAATTGGGCAGGGTAACTATGGCTACACCTTC
>TRBV18|TRBD1|few|TRBJ1-5
CASRQGDSPQHF
TGTGCCAGCAGACAGGGGGATAGCCCCCAGCATTTT
>TRBV7-9|NA|many|TRBJ1-4
CASSLGEVVSEKLFF
TGTGCCAGCAGCCTGGGCGAGGTTGTGTCCGAAAAACTGTTTTTT
>TRBV30|NA|many|TRBJ2-5
CAWSADTGGETQYF
TGTGCCTGGAGTGCAGACACCGGAGGAGAGACCCAGTACTTC
>TRBV30|TRBD1|NA|TRBJ1-1
CAGKGDRGRKGEAFF
TGTGCCGGGAAGGGGGACAGGGGCAGGAAAGGTGAAGCTTTCTTT
>TRBV28|TRBD1|many|TRBJ2-7
CASSPDRVREQYF
TGTGCCAGCAGCCCTGACAGGGTACGCGAGCAGTACTTC
>TRBV24-1|TRBD2|many|TRBJ2-1
CATSDPTSAEQFF
TGTGCCACCAGTGACCCCACTAGCGCTGAGCAGTTCTTC
>TRBV15|TRBD1|many|TRBJ2-5
CATSVNRGQETQYF
TGTGCCACCAGCGTAAACAGGGGTCAAGAGACCCAGTACTTC
>TRBV7-9|NA|many|TRBJ1-6
CASSLGADNSPLHF
TGTGCCAGCAGCTTAGGGGCAGATAATTCACCCCTCCACTTT
>TRBV6-2/TRBV6-3|TRBD1|many|TRBJ1-5
CASSQDRGKVYSNQPQHF
TGTGCCAGCAGTCAAGACAGGGGTAAGGTATACAGCAATCAGCCCCAGCATTTT
>TRBV18|TRBD1|many|TRBJ2-4
CASSPGTGGYIQYF
TGTGCCAGCTCACCAGGGACAGGGGGCTACATTCAGTACTTC
>TRBV6-5|NA|many|TRBJ2-7
CASSYQGRISYEQYF
TGTGCCAGCAGTTACCAAGGCAGGATTTCCTACGAGCAGTACTTC
>TRBV20-1|TRBD2|NA|TRBJ2-5
CSARGTSEQVTQYF
TGCAGTGCCAGAGGCACTAGCGAACAAGTGACCCAGTACTTC
>TRBV28|NA|NA|TRBJ1-6
CASGIPGGSPLHF
TGTGCCAGCGGAATTCCGGGCGGTTCACCCCTCCACTTT
>TRBV15|NA|many|TRBJ1-2
CATSRDRANYGYTF
TGTGCCACCAGCAGAGATCGGGCAAACTATGGCTACACCTTC
>TRBV6-2/TRBV6-3|NA|NA|TRBJ1-1
CASSYSRGGLNTEAFF
TGTGCCAGCAGTTACTCTCGAGGGGGGCTGAACACTGAAGCTTTCTTT
>TRBV5-1|TRBD1|many|TRBJ2-3
CASSRAGQGTDTQYF
TGCGCCAGCAGCAGGGCCGGACAGGGGACAGATACGCAGTATTTT
>TRBV9|TRBD1|NA|TRBJ1-2
CASSVGHPGGGYTF
TGTGCCAGCAGCGTAGGTCATCCAGGGGGGGGCTACACCTTC
>TRBV5-1|NA|many|TRBJ2-6
CASSLALLGSSGANVLTF
TGCGCCAGCAGCTTGGCCCTACTCGGGTCCTCTGGGGCCAACGTCCTGACTTTC
>TRBV28|TRBD1|few|TRBJ1-2
CASSLWGDRADGYTF
TGTGCCAGCAGTTTATGGGGGGACAGGGCCGACGGCTACACCTTC
>TRBV25-1|NA|NA|TRBJ2-3
CASSEGLPGQYF
TGTGCCAGCAGTGAAGGCCTGCCAGGGCAGTATTTT
>TRBV29-1|NA|NA|TRBJ2-7
CSARVAGDEQYF
TGCAGCGCCCGAGTGGCGGGTGACGAGCAGTACTTC
>TRBV11-1|NA|many|TRBJ2-5
CASGGWLAGTQYF
TGTGCCAGCGGGGGATGGCTAGCAGGGACCCAGTACTTC
>TRBV20-1|NA|many|TRBJ1-2
CSARGDQGSGYTF
TGCAGTGCTAGAGGAGATCAGGGATCTGGCTACACCTTC
>TRBV6-5|TRBD1|NA|TRBJ2-2
CASSPGTGFTGELFF
TGTGCCAGCAGCCCCGGGACAGGGTTCACCGGGGAGCTGTTTTTT